This entry is about one T cell receptor (beta chain). The sample originates from a study of blood T cell repertoires in COVID-19. About the study: Collection of acute and convalescent COVID-19 samples took place in the United States, Italy and Spain.

TCRdb's table, derived via immunoSEQ multiplex PCR, lists solely in-frame clones and lacks some. The table records about 110,000 clones, around 74% of them present only once. This sequence originates from a woman in her sixties with acute or convalescent COVID-19. Sequences were obtained from peripheral blood.

CDR3 nucleotide sequence: TGTGCTAGTGGTTTGGTACTAGGCACCCACACTAGCAATCAGCCCCAGCATTTT. Amino acid sequence: CASGLVLGTHTSNQPQHF. The chain recombines TRBV12-5 with TRBJ1-5, with D hard to call. Germline V gives CDR1 LGHNT, CDR2 FRNRAP. This CDR3 region has 18 residues. V was trimmed by 0 bases and J by 0 bases, leaving 15 bases between them. Complete variable domain (other parts from reference TRBV12-5 and TRBJ1-5): DARVTQTPRHKVTEMGQEVTMRCQPILGHNTVFWYRQTMMQGLELLAYFRNRAPLDDSGMPKDRFSAEMPDATLATLKIQPSEPRDSAVYFCASGLVLGTHTSNQPQHFGDGTRLSIL.